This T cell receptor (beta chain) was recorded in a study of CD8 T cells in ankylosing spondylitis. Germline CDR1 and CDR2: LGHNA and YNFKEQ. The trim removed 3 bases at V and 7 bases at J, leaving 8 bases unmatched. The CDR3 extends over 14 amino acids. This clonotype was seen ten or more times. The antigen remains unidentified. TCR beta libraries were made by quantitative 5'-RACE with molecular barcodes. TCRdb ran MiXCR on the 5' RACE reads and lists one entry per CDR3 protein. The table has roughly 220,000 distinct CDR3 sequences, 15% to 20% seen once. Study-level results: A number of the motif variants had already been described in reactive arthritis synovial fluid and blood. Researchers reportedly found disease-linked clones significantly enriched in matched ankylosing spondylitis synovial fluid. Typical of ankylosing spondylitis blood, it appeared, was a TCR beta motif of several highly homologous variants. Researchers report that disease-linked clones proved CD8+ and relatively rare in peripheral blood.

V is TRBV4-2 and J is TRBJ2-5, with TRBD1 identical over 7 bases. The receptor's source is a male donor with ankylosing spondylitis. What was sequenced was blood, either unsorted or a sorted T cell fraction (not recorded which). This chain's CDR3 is CASSHRQGRGTQYF. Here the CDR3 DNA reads TGTGCCAGCAGCCACCGACAGGGACGCGGGACCCAGTACTTC.